Listed below are T cell receptor beta chains from one sample, sequenced in a study of blood T cell repertoires in COVID-19. Sequencing was performed with immunoSEQ multiplex PCR; in TCRdb, only in-frame clones are kept and a portion is missing. The sample consists of roughly 200,000 clones, 78% of them appearing once. The sequenced sample consisted of peripheral blood. The receptor source for this set is an elderly woman with active or convalescent COVID-19. The CDR3 runs from the conserved cysteine through the conserved F or W. The D gene is left open where the match is weak. For some rows the clone size is stated as once, few or many, or as a class when expanded; others skip it.

NA	NA	12	TRBJ2-1	TRBV27	TGTGCCAGCGGTCAGGCGGGGACTGAGCAGTTCTTC	CASGQAGTEQFF
NA	TRBD2	15	TRBJ2-1	TRBV28	TGTGCCAGCAGTTTATTGCGCGGGGGGGCCAATGAGCAGTTCTTC	CASSLLRGGANEQFF
NA	TRBD1	15	TRBJ2-1	TRBV6-2/TRBV6-3	TGTGCCAGCAGTCCCCGGGACAGGGCCTACAATGAGCAGTTCTTC	CASSPRDRAYNEQFF
few	NA	13	TRBJ1-4	TRBV6-1	TGTGCCAGCAGTGATGGCCGTCTTGAAAAACTGTTTTTT	CASSDGRLEKLFF
NA	NA	14	TRBJ1-5	TRBV2	TGTGCCAGCAGAACAGGACAGATCAATCAGCCCCAGCATTTT	CASRTGQINQPQHF
NA	TRBD1	13	TRBJ1-1	TRBV6-6	TGTGCCAGCAGTGACAGGGGGTGGGCTGAAGCTTTCTTT	CASSDRGWAEAFF
NA	NA	16	TRBJ2-7	TRBV5-1	TGCGCCAGCAGCTTAAGAAGTGGACAGAGCTCCTACGAGCAGTACTTC	CASSLRSGQSSYEQYF
NA	TRBD1	14	TRBJ1-2	TRBV7-9	TGTGCCACCCACTCCGGGACAGAAGATCATGGCTACACCTTC	CATHSGTEDHGYTF
NA	TRBD1	14	TRBJ2-7	TRBV18	TGTGCCAGCTCACCACCTAGCTACAGGGGCGAGCAGTACTTC	CASSPPSYRGEQYF
NA	NA	13	TRBJ2-5	TRBV7-9	TGTGCCAGCAGTTTTGATATGTTTGGAGCCCAGTACTTC	CASSFDMFGAQYF
NA	NA	13	TRBJ1-6	TRBV12-3/TRBV12-4	TGTGCCAGCAGTTTAGACGGCCGGGGGCCCCTCCACTTT	CASSLDGRGPLHF
NA	TRBD1	15	TRBJ2-4	TRBV7-9	TGTGCCAGCAGCTCTCAGGGGGCTGCCAAAAACATTCAGTACTTC	CASSSQGAAKNIQYF
few	NA	12	TRBJ1-1	TRBV10-3	TGTGCCATCAAAAGAGGGAACACTGAAGCTTTCTTT	CAIKRGNTEAFF
once	TRBD1	16	TRBJ1-6	TRBV3-1/TRBV3-2	TGTGCCAGCAGCCGCGGGACAGGACTCTATAATTCACCCCTCCACTTT	CASSRGTGLYNSPLHF
NA	NA	16	TRBJ2-6	TRBV19	TGTGCCAGTAGCCGCGGCGAGGGGGCTGGGGCCAACGTCCTGACTTTC	CASSRGEGAGANVLTF
NA	NA	15	TRBJ1-5	TRBV6-1	TGTGCCAGCAGCGAAGGACATAGAATGGTCCAGCCCCAGCATTTT	CASSEGHRMVQPQHF
NA	NA	16	TRBJ1-4	TRBV5-4	TGTGCCAGCAGCTTGGCCGGGACTACAACTAATGAAAAACTGTTTTTT	CASSLAGTTTNEKLFF
NA	TRBD1	15	TRBJ1-2	TRBV7-2	TGTGCCAGCAGCTCGACAGGGGGCTGGTCTGATGGCTACACCTTC	CASSSTGGWSDGYTF
NA	NA	14	TRBJ1-1	TRBV19	TGTGCCAGTAGGCTGTCTATTCGACAGGCTGAAGCTTTCTTT	CASRLSIRQAEAFF
NA	TRBD2	16	TRBJ2-5	TRBV10-3	TGTGCCATCAGTGAGTCAGAGCGGGGGGGAAAAGAGACCCAGTACTTC	CAISESERGGKETQYF
NA	TRBD2	18	TRBJ2-3	TRBV4-3	TGCGCCAGCAGCCAAGAATCCGGCGGGGGGGCTGACACAGATACGCAGTATTTT	CASSQESGGGADTDTQYF
NA	TRBD2	17	TRBJ2-2	TRBV9	TGTGCCAGCAGCGTAGCGCTAGCGGGGTTGGGCACCGGGGAGCTGTTTTTT	CASSVALAGLGTGELFF
NA	NA	16	TRBJ2-1	TRBV2	TGTGCCAGCAGTGAAGCCTTGAGAAGCGTCCCCAATGAGCAGTTCTTC	CASSEALRSVPNEQFF
NA	NA	11	TRBJ2-5	TRBV20-1	TGCAGTGCTAGACAGGGGGAGACCCAGTACTTC	CSARQGETQYF
NA	NA	14	TRBJ1-1	TRBV5-1	TGCGCCAGCAGCTTGGCCGCGGGGAACACTGAAGCTTTCTTT	CASSLAAGNTEAFF
NA	NA	15	TRBJ1-2	TRBV19	TGTGCCAGTAGTACTACGGTTCCCGTTAACTATGGCTACACCTTC	CASSTTVPVNYGYTF
NA	NA	11	TRBJ2-1	TRBV11-2	TGTGCCAGCAGCTTAGTCAGTGAGCAGTTCTTC	CASSLVSEQFF
NA	NA	16	TRBJ1-6	TRBV5-6	TGTGCCAGCAGCGATGGGCCACAACGGGGTAATTCACCCCTCCACTTT	CASSDGPQRGNSPLHF
NA	TRBD1	14	TRBJ2-5	TRBV5-6	TGTGCCAGCAGCTGGGGACAGGGCCAAGAGACCCAGTACTTC	CASSWGQGQETQYF
NA	TRBD2	15	TRBJ2-5	TRBV5-1	TGCGCCAGCAGCTCGGGCCTTGCCGGGGGGGAGACCCAGTACTTC	CASSSGLAGGETQYF
NA	NA	14	TRBJ1-4	TRBV6-5	TGTGCCAGCACCGGGGGGTGGACTAATGAAAAACTGTTTTTT	CASTGGWTNEKLFF
NA	TRBD1	14	TRBJ1-2	TRBV5-1	TGCGCCAGCAGCTGGGGGGACAGGGCCTATGGCTACACCTTC	CASSWGDRAYGYTF
few	TRBD1	15	TRBJ1-1	TRBV10-3	TGTGCCATCACCCCGGGACAGGCACTTGGTAATCGAGCTTTCTTT	CAITPGQALGNRAFF
few	NA	13	TRBJ2-7	TRBV9	TGTGCCAGCAGCGTAGCTGAGGGGGGGCAGCAGTACTTC	CASSVAEGGQQYF
once	NA	13	TRBJ1-2	TRBV30	TGTGCCTGGACCTTCGGGGAGGGCTATGGCTACACCTTC	CAWTFGEGYGYTF
NA	TRBD1	15	TRBJ2-3	TRBV5-8	TGTGCCAGCAGCTTTTGGACAGGAAGCACAGATACGCAGTATTTT	CASSFWTGSTDTQYF
NA	NA	17	TRBJ1-6	TRBV28	TGTGCCAGCAGTTTAGGGCAGGGGAAAACCTATAATTCACCCCTCCACTTT	CASSLGQGKTYNSPLHF
few	NA	18	TRBJ1-5	TRBV9	TGTGCCAGCAGCGTAGTTGAAGCAGGGATGGGGTATAATCAGCCCCAGCATTTT	CASSVVEAGMGYNQPQHF
NA	NA	15	TRBJ1-4	TRBV5-1	TGCGCCAGCAGCTTCAATTTCGGGTTTTCTGAAAAACTGTTTTTT	CASSFNFGFSEKLFF
few	TRBD1	15	TRBJ1-5	TRBV7-2	TGTGCCAGCAGCAGACAGGGTACTAGCAATCAGCCCCAGCATTTT	CASSRQGTSNQPQHF
NA	NA	13	TRBJ2-2	TRBV27	TGTGCCAGCAGTTTCACGAACACCGGGGAGCTGTTTTTT	CASSFTNTGELFF
NA	NA	13	TRBJ2-5	TRBV6-1	TGTGCCAGCAGTGAAGGACAGCAAGAGACCCAGTACTTC	CASSEGQQETQYF
NA	TRBD1	15	TRBJ2-5	TRBV2	TGTGCCAGCTCCCGGGACAGGGGGCATGGAGAGACCCAGTACTTC	CASSRDRGHGETQYF